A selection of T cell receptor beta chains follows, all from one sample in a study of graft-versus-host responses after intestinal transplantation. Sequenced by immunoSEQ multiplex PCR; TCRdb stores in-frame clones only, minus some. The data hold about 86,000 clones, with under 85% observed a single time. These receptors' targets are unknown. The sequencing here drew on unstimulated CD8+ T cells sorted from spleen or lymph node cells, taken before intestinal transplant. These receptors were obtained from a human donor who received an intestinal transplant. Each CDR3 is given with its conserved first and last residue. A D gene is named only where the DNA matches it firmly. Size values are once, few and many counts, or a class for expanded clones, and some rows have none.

CDR3: CASSLARFTGPAAEAFF; DNA: TGCGCCAGCAGCTTGGCCCGATTTACAGGGCCCGCGGCTGAAGCTTTCTTT; J: TRBJ1-1; V: TRBV5-1; size: -; D: -
CDR3: CASSDQELAGPSNEQFF; DNA: TGCGCCAGCAGTGATCAGGAACTAGCGGGACCCTCCAATGAGCAGTTCTTC; J: TRBJ2-1; V: TRBV10-1; size: once; D: TRBD2
CDR3: CASSLAGGPYNEQFF; DNA: TGTGCCAGCAGTCTAGCGGGAGGACCCTACAATGAGCAGTTCTTC; J: TRBJ2-1; V: TRBV28; size: -; D: TRBD2
CDR3: CASSQLGTSYTF; DNA: TGCGCCAGCAGCCAACTCGGGACGAGCTACACCTTC; J: TRBJ1-2; V: TRBV4-1; size: few; D: -
CDR3: CASSWTSGGAEQYF; DNA: TGTGCCAGCAGTTGGACTAGCGGGGGGGCAGAGCAGTACTTC; J: TRBJ2-7; V: TRBV11-2; size: -; D: TRBD2
CDR3: CALKRGLGANVLTF; DNA: TGTGCCCTAAAGAGGGGTCTCGGGGCCAACGTCCTGACTTTC; J: TRBJ2-6; V: TRBV27; size: -; D: -
CDR3: CASSKIAGNTEAFF; DNA: TGCGCCAGCAGCAAAATCGCAGGGAACACTGAAGCTTTCTTT; J: TRBJ1-1; V: TRBV4-1; size: -; D: -
CDR3: CASSGPQGAVRPLHF; DNA: TGTGCCAGCAGTGGGCCCCAGGGGGCCGTTCGACCCCTCCACTTT; J: TRBJ1-6; V: TRBV2; size: -; D: TRBD1
CDR3: CASGRAGVPYEQYF; DNA: TGTGCCAGCGGGCGAGCGGGAGTTCCCTACGAGCAGTACTTC; J: TRBJ2-7; V: TRBV6-5; size: few; D: TRBD2
CDR3: CASSFRDNLDIDEQFF; DNA: TGTGCCAGCAGTTTCAGGGACAACCTGGATATCGATGAGCAGTTCTTC; J: TRBJ2-1; V: TRBV13; size: once; D: -
CDR3: CASSSVGTSGDGYTF; DNA: TGTGCCAGCAGCTCGGTCGGGACATCAGGGGATGGCTACACCTTC; J: TRBJ1-2; V: TRBV12-1; size: -; D: -
CDR3: CASTLAGRPKGTASYNEQFF; DNA: TGTGCCAGTACCTTAGCAGGTAGGCCCAAAGGGACGGCCTCCTACAATGAGCAGTTCTTC; J: TRBJ2-1; V: TRBV7-2; size: -; D: -
CDR3: CAWSGDWVRDYTGELFF; DNA: TGTGCCTGGAGTGGAGACTGGGTCAGGGACTACACCGGGGAGCTGTTTTTT; J: TRBJ2-2; V: TRBV30; size: -; D: -
CDR3: CASSLGGGQPQHF; DNA: TGTGCCAGCAGCTTAGGGGGCGGTCAGCCCCAGCATTTT; J: TRBJ1-5; V: TRBV11-1; size: -; D: -
CDR3: CASSVEGGPSPLHF; DNA: TGTGCCAGCAGCGTAGAGGGGGGCCCCTCACCCCTCCACTTT; J: TRBJ1-6; V: TRBV9; size: -; D: -
CDR3: CASNLLAGAPYEQYF; DNA: TGCGCCAGCAACCTACTAGCGGGGGCTCCCTACGAGCAGTACTTC; J: TRBJ2-7; V: TRBV10-1; size: -; D: TRBD2
CDR3: CASSFWRALSSYEQYF; DNA: TGTGCCAGCAGTTTTTGGAGGGCCTTGAGCTCCTACGAGCAGTACTTC; J: TRBJ2-7; V: TRBV28; size: -; D: -
CDR3: CASSYSAGEQETQYF; DNA: TGTGCCAGCAGTTACTCCGCAGGGGAGCAAGAGACCCAGTACTTC; J: TRBJ2-5; V: TRBV6-5; size: -; D: -
CDR3: CASSLAQGIPYNEQFF; DNA: TGTGCCAGCAGTTTAGCCCAGGGGATCCCCTACAATGAGCAGTTCTTC; J: TRBJ2-1; V: TRBV28; size: -; D: -
CDR3: CSVRHRYGYTF; DNA: TGCAGCGTCCGCCATCGATACGGCTACACCTTC; J: TRBJ1-2; V: TRBV29-1; size: -; D: -
CDR3: CASSRQISYNEQFF; DNA: TGTGCCAGTTCGAGACAAATCTCCTACAATGAGCAGTTCTTC; J: TRBJ2-1; V: TRBV7-9; size: -; D: -
CDR3: CASTLGAGRETQYF; DNA: TGTGCCAGCACCCTGGGGGCGGGGAGAGAGACCCAGTACTTC; J: TRBJ2-5; V: TRBV6-5; size: -; D: -
CDR3: CASSLAGSGTDTQYF; DNA: TGTGCCAGCAGCCTAGCCGGATCAGGCACAGATACGCAGTATTTT; J: TRBJ2-3; V: TRBV9; size: -; D: -
CDR3: CASSLEARGAPYEQYF; DNA: TGTGCCAGCAGCTTAGAGGCCAGGGGGGCACCCTACGAGCAGTACTTC; J: TRBJ2-7; V: TRBV7-9; size: few; D: -
CDR3: CASSWSIGSYGYTF; DNA: TGTGCCAGCAGTTGGAGTATAGGGAGCTATGGCTACACCTTC; J: TRBJ1-2; V: TRBV6-5; size: -; D: -
CDR3: CASSEGTSNQPQRF; DNA: TGTGCCAGCAGTGAGGGGACCAGCAATCAGCCCCAGCGTTTT; J: TRBJ1-5; V: TRBV2; size: few; D: -
CDR3: CASSFVWDLTNEKLFF; DNA: TGTGCCAGCAGTTTTGTCTGGGATCTAACTAATGAAAAACTGTTTTTT; J: TRBJ1-4; V: TRBV28; size: -; D: -
CDR3: CASSEVVAGAGEQYF; DNA: TGTGCCAGCAGTGAAGTAGTAGCGGGAGCGGGAGAGCAGTACTTC; J: TRBJ2-7; V: TRBV6-1; size: many; D: TRBD2
CDR3: CASSLGTLDEKLFF; DNA: TGTGCCAGCAGCCTAGGGACACTTGATGAAAAACTGTTTTTT; J: TRBJ1-4; V: TRBV5-4; size: -; D: -
CDR3: CASSLGWESSGANVLTF; DNA: TGTGCCAGCAGCTTAGGATGGGAGTCCTCTGGGGCCAACGTCCTGACTTTC; J: TRBJ2-6; V: TRBV13; size: -; D: -
CDR3: CASSQDESSSYEQYF; DNA: TGCGCCAGCAGCCAAGATGAGAGCAGCTCCTACGAGCAGTACTTC; J: TRBJ2-7; V: TRBV4-1; size: -; D: -
CDR3: CASRLTGQTEAFF; DNA: TGTGCCAGCAGGTTGACAGGGCAAACTGAAGCTTTCTTT; J: TRBJ1-1; V: TRBV6-6; size: -; D: TRBD1
CDR3: CASSLGRLNEQYF; DNA: TGTGCCAGCAGCTTAGGGCGTCTCAACGAGCAGTACTTC; J: TRBJ2-7; V: TRBV13; size: -; D: -
CDR3: CASSEERAGEQFF; DNA: TGTGCCAGCAGTGAAGAACGGGCGGGTGAGCAGTTCTTC; J: TRBJ2-1; V: TRBV6-1; size: -; D: -
CDR3: CASSDSGGLNEQFF; DNA: TGTGCCAGCAGTGATTCTGGGGGACTCAATGAGCAGTTCTTC; J: TRBJ2-1; V: TRBV2; size: -; D: -
CDR3: CASSLSASGSYNEQFF; DNA: TGTGCCAGCAGTTTATCAGCTAGCGGGTCCTACAATGAGCAGTTCTTC; J: TRBJ2-1; V: TRBV28; size: -; D: TRBD2
CDR3: CASSGFQGSGELFF; DNA: TGTGCCAGCAGCGGGTTCCAGGGATCTGGGGAGCTGTTTTTT; J: TRBJ2-2; V: TRBV9; size: -; D: -
CDR3: CASRRTGGGQETQYF; DNA: TGTGCCAGCAGACGGACAGGGGGGGGCCAAGAGACCCAGTACTTC; J: TRBJ2-5; V: TRBV6-5; size: -; D: TRBD1
CDR3: CASSLAQVMNTEAFF; DNA: TGTGCCAGCAGCTTGGCCCAGGTAATGAACACTGAAGCTTTCTTT; J: TRBJ1-1; V: TRBV11-2; size: -; D: -
CDR3: CASSGRGARGPYTEAFF; DNA: TGTGCCAGCAGCGGTCGGGGGGCGCGGGGCCCTTACACTGAAGCTTTCTTT; J: TRBJ1-1; V: TRBV5-4; size: -; D: -
CDR3: CASSYDRTYEQYF; DNA: TGTGCCAGCAGTTACGACCGAACCTACGAGCAGTACTTC; J: TRBJ2-7; V: TRBV6-6; size: -; D: -
CDR3: CASSIGQGLYADTQYF; DNA: TGTGCCAGTAGTATAGGTCAGGGCCTTTATGCAGATACGCAGTATTTT; J: TRBJ2-3; V: TRBV19; size: -; D: -
CDR3: CASSSPFLAAYEQYF; DNA: TGTGCCAGCAGTTCCCCGTTTCTAGCGGCCTACGAGCAGTACTTC; J: TRBJ2-7; V: TRBV6-5; size: -; D: TRBD2
CDR3: CASSQHGAEQFF; DNA: TGTGCCAGCAGCCAACATGGGGCTGAGCAGTTCTTC; J: TRBJ2-1; V: TRBV4-2; size: -; D: -
CDR3: CATSSDSGGYEQYF; DNA: TGTGCCACCAGCAGTGATAGCGGGGGGTACGAGCAGTACTTC; J: TRBJ2-7; V: TRBV15; size: few; D: TRBD2